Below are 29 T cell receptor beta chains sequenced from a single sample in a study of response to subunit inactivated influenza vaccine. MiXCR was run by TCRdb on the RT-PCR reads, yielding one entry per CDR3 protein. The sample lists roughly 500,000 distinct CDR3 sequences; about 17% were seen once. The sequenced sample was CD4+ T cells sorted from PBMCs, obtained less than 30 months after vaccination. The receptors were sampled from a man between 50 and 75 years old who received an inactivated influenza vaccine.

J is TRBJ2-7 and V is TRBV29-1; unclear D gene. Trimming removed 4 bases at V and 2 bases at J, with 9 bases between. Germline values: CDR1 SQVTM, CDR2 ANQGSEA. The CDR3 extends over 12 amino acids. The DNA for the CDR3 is TGCAGCGTTGGTGGATCCCCCTACGAGCAGTACTTC. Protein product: CSVGGSPYEQYF.

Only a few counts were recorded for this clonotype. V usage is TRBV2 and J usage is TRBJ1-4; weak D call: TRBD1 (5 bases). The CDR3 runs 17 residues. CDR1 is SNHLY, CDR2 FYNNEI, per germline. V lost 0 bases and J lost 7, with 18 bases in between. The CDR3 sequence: CASSEAGLGASAEKLFF. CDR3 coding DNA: TGTGCCAGCAGTGAAGCGGGTCTTGGGGCGTCGGCTGAAAAACTGTTTTTT.

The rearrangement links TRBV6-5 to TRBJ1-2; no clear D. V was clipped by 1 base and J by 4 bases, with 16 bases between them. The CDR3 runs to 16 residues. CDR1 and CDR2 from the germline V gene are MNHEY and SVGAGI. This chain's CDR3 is CASSYWEILQSYGYTF. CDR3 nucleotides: TGTGCCAGCAGTTACTGGGAAATCCTCCAGTCCTATGGCTACACCTTC.

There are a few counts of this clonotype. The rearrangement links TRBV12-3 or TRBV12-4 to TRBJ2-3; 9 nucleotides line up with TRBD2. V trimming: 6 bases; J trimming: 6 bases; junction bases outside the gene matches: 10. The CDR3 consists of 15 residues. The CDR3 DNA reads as TGTGCCAGCAGCCCTTATAGCGGGAGAGCCGATACGCAGTATTTT. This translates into CASSPYSGRADTQYF.

The CDR3 DNA follows: TGTGCCAGCAGTACCGGACAGGGTAAGAGCTACAATGAGCAGTTCTTC. Its protein is CASSTGQGKSYNEQFF. The V call is TRBV6-2 or TRBV6-3, the J call TRBJ2-1, with 8 nucleotides matching TRBD1. In germline, CDR1 is MNHEY, CDR2 SVGEGT. CDR3 length equals 16 residues. Unmatched junction bases numbered 9, after V lost 5 bases and J lost 3 bases.

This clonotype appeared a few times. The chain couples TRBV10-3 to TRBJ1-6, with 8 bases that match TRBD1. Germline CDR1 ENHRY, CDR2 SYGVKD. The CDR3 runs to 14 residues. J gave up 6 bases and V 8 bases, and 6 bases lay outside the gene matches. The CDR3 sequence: CAIGWDRTNSPLHF. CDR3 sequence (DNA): TGTGCCATCGGTTGGGACAGGACTAATTCACCCCTCCACTTT.

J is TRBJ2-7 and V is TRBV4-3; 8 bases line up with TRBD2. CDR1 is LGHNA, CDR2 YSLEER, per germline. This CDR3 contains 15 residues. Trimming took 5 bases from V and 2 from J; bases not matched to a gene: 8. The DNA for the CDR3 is TGCGCCAGCAGCTATAACAGCGGGAGCGCCTACGAGCAGTACTTC. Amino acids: CASSYNSGSAYEQYF.

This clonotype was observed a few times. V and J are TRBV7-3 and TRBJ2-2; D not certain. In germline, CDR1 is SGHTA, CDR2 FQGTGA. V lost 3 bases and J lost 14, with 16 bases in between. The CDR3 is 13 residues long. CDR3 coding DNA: TGTGCCAGCAGCTTTTCGACTCCGGGTAAACTGTTTTTT. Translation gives CASSFSTPGKLFF.

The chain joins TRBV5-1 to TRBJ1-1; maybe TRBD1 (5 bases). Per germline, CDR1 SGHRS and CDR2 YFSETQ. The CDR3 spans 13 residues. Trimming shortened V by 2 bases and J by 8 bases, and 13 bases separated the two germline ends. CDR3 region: CASSLGEPSEAFF. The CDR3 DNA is TGCGCCAGCAGCTTAGGGGAGCCCTCGGAAGCTTTCTTT.

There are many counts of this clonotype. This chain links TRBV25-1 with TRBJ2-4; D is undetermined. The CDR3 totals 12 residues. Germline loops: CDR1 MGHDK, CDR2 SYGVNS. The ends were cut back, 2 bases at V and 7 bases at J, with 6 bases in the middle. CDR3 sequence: CASSELGNIQYF. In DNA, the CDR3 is TGTGCCAGCAGTGAACTGGGGAACATTCAGTACTTC.

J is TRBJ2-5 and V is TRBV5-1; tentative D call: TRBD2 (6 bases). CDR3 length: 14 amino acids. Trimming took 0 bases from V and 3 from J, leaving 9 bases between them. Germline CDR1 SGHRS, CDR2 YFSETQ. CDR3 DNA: TGCGCCAGCAGCTTGGGACTAGGTGAAGAGACCCAGTACTTC. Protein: CASSLGLGEETQYF.

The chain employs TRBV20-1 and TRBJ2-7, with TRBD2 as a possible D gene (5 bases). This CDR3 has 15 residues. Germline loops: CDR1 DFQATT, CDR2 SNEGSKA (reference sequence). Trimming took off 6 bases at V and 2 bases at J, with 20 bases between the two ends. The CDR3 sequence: CSATDLSRVTYEQYF. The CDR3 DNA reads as TGCAGTGCCACGGACCTATCGAGGGTAACCTACGAGCAGTACTTC.

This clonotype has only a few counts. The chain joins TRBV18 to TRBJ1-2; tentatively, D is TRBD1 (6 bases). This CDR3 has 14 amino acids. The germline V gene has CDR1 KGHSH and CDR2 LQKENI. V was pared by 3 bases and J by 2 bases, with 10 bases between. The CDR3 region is CASSPNGQNYGYTF. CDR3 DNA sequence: TGTGCCAGCTCACCGAACGGACAGAACTATGGCTACACCTTC.

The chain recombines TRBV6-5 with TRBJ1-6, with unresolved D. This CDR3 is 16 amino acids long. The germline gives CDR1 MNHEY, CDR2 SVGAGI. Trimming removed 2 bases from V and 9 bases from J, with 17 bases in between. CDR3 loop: CASSYSLKSGSSPLHF. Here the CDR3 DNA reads TGTGCCAGCAGTTACAGCCTAAAAAGTGGTAGTTCACCCCTCCACTTT.

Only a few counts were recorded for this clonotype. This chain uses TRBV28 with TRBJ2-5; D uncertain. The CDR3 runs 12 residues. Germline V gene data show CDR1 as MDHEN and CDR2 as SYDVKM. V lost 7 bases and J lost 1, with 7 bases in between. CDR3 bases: TGTGCCAGCACCAGCGCCCAAGAGACCCAGTACTTC. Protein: CASTSAQETQYF.

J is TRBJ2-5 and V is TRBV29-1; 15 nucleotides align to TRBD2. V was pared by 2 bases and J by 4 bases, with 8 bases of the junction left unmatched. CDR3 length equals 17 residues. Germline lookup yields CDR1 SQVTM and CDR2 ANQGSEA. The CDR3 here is CSVEWGTSGRIGETQYF. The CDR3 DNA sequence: TGCAGCGTTGAATGGGGGACTAGCGGGAGGATTGGAGAGACCCAGTACTTC. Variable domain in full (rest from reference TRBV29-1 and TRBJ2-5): SAVISQKPSRDICQRGTSLTIQCQVDSQVTMMFWYRQQPGQSLTLIATANQGSEATYESGFVIDKFPISRPNLTFSTLTVSNMSPEDSSIYLCSVEWGTSGRIGETQYFGPGTRLLVL.

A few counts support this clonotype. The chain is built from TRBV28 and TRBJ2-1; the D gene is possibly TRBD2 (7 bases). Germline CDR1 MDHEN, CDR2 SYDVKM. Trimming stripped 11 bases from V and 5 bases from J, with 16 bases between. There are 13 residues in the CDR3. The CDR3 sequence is CAGGGLPNNEQFF. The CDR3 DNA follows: TGTGCCGGGGGGGGCCTTCCCAACAATGAGCAGTTCTTC.

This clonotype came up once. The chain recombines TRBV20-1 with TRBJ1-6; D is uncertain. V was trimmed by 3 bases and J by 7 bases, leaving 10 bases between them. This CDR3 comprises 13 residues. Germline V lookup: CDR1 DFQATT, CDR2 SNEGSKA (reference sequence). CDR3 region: CSASDAGNSPLHF. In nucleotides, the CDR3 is TGCAGTGCTAGTGATGCGGGGAATTCACCCCTCCACTTT.

CDR3 DNA: TGTGCCAGCAGTCTAGCGGGAGGTCTTAATAGGCAGTTCTTC. Its protein is CASSLAGGLNRQFF. The chain employs TRBV6-2 or TRBV6-3 and TRBJ2-1, with TRBD2 identical over 11 bases. The V and J ends lost 5 bases and 12 bases, in that order; junction bases with no gene match: 9. From germline, CDR1 is MNHEY and CDR2 SVGEGT. This CDR3 is built from 14 residues.

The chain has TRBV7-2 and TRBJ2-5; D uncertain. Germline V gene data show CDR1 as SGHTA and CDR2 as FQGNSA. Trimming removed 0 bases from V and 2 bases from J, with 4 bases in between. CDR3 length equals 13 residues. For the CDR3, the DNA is TGTGCCAGCAGCTTAGCCCCTCAAGAGACCCAGTACTTC. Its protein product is CASSLAPQETQYF.

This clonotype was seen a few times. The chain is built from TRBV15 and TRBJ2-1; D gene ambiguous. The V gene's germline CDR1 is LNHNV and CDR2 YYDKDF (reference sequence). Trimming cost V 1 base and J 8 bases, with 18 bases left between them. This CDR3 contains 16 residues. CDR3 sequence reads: CATSRVLAVGIDEQFF. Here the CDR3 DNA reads TGTGCCACCAGCAGAGTATTAGCCGTTGGGATTGATGAGCAGTTCTTC.

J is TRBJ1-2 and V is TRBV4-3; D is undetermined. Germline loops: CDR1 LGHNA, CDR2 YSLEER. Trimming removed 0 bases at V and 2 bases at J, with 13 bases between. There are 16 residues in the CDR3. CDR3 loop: CASSQEVLSLNYGYTF. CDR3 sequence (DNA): TGCGCCAGCAGCCAAGAGGTTCTTTCGCTAAACTATGGCTACACCTTC.

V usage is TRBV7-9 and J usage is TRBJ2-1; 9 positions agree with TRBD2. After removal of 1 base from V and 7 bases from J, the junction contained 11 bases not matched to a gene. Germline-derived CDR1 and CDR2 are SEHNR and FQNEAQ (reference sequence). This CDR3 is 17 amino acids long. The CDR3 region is CASSLDGGGGARNEQFF. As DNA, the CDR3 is TGTGCCAGCAGCTTAGATGGGGGCGGGGGGGCCCGGAATGAGCAGTTCTTC.

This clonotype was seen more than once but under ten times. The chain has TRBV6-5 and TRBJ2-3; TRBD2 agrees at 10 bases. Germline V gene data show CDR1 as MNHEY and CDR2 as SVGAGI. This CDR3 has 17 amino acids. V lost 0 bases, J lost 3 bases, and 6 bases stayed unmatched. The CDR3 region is CASSYSGIAGGTDTQYF. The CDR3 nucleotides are TGTGCCAGCAGTTACTCGGGAATAGCGGGAGGTACAGATACGCAGTATTTT.

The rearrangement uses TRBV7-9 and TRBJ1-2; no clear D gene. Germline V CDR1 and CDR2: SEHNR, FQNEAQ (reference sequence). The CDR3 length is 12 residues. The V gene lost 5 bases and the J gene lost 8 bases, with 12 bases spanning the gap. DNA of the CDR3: TGTGCCAGCAGCCATGGGTCGGTCGGCTACACCTTC. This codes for CASSHGSVGYTF. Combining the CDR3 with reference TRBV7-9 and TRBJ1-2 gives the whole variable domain DTGVSQNPRHKITKRGQNVTFRCDPISEHNRLYWYRQTLGQGPEFLTYFQNEAQLEKSRLLSDRFSAERPKGSFSTLEIQRTEQGDSAMYLCASSHGSVGYTFGSGTRLTVV.

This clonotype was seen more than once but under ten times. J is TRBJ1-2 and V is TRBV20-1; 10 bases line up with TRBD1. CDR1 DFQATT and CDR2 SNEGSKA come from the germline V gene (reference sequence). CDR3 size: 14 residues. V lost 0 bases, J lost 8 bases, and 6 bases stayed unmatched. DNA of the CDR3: TGCAGTGCTAGAGAAGACAGGGGGCGTGGGGGCTACACCTTC. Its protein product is CSAREDRGRGGYTF.

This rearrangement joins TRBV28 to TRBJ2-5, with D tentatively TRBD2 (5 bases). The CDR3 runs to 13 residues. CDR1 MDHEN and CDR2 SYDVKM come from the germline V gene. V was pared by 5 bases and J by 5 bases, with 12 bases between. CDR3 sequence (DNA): TGTGCCAGCAGTCCTGGGAGTTATGAGACCCAGTACTTC. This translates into CASSPGSYETQYF.

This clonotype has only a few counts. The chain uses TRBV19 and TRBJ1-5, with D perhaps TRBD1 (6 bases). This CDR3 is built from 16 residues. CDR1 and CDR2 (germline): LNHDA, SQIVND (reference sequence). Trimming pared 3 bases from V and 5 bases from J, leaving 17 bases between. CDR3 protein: CASSMPPRGMDQPQHF. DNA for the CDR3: TGTGCCAGTAGTATGCCCCCCAGGGGAATGGATCAGCCCCAGCATTTT.

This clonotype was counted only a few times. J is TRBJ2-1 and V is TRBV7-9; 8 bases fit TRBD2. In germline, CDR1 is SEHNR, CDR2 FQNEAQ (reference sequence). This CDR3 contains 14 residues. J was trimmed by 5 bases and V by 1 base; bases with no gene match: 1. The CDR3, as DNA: TGTGCCAGCAGCTTAGGACTAGCGCACAATGAGCAGTTCTTC. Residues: CASSLGLAHNEQFF.